These T cell receptor beta chains were read from a single sample in a study of T cells in Graves' hyperthyroidism and ophthalmopathy. TCRdb ran MiXCR on the multiplex PCR reads and lists one entry per CDR3 protein. Of 600,000 to 750,000 distinct CDR3 sequences listed, approximately 15% are singletons. Sequences were obtained from blood. These receptors originate from a man aged 50 or older with Graves' hyperthyroidism. Each CDR3 is given with its conserved first and last residue. Fields, in order: clone size, D gene, V gene, J gene, CDR3 protein, CDR3 DNA. A D gene is named only where the DNA matches it firmly. Clone size is not always given. Where it is, it says once, few, many or a class for expanded clones.

>many|TRBD1|TRBV20-1|TRBJ1-6
CSARGDSANSPLHF
TGCAGTGCTAGAGGGGACAGCGCCAATTCACCCCTCCACTTT
>many|-|TRBV12-3/TRBV12-4|TRBJ2-7
CASSRRDKSYEQYF
TGTGCCAGCAGTCGCCGGGACAAGAGCTACGAGCAGTACTTC
>-|-|TRBV5-1|TRBJ2-7
CAGSLDGSYEQYF
TGCGCCGGCAGCTTGGACGGGTCCTACGAGCAGTACTTC
>-|-|TRBV6-2/TRBV6-3|TRBJ2-3
CASSGVADRADTQYF
TGTGCCAGCAGTGGGGTAGCCGACCGCGCAGATACGCAGTATTTT
>-|-|TRBV10-3|TRBJ2-5
CAISWDVEETQYF
TGTGCCATCAGCTGGGACGTAGAAGAGACCCAGTACTTC
>many|-|TRBV19|TRBJ1-1
CASKGDWTEAFF
TGTGCCAGTAAGGGCGACTGGACTGAAGCTTTCTTT
>many|TRBD2|TRBV7-8|TRBJ2-1
CASSLDAREGRNEQFF
TGTGCCAGCAGCTTAGACGCGCGGGAGGGCCGCAATGAGCAGTTCTTC
>-|TRBD2|TRBV20-1|TRBJ2-7
CSARVMEAGGPSYEQYF
TGCAGTGCTAGAGTAATGGAGGCGGGAGGCCCTTCCTACGAGCAGTACTTC
>once|-|TRBV29-1|TRBJ2-7
CSVRLVREQYF
TGCAGCGTTCGGTTGGTTCGGGAGCAGTACTTC
>many|TRBD2|TRBV9|TRBJ2-3
CASSGGIAGSTDTQYF
TGTGCCAGCAGCGGGGGAATAGCGGGAAGCACAGATACGCAGTATTTT
>few|-|TRBV2|TRBJ1-2
CASSPVNPSGYTF
TGTGCCAGCAGTCCGGTAAACCCCAGTGGCTACACCTTC
>many|-|TRBV6-2/TRBV6-3|TRBJ2-3
CASSYGTGLNTDTQYF
TGTGCCAGCAGTTACGGAACCGGGCTCAACACAGATACGCAGTATTTT
>many|-|TRBV28|TRBJ2-5
CASRISQETQYF
TGTGCCAGCAGAATCTCCCAAGAGACCCAGTACTTC
>many|TRBD2|TRBV6-5|TRBJ2-3
CASSYSVTSGGGTDTQYF
TGTGCCAGCAGTTACTCGGTGACTAGCGGAGGCGGCACAGATACGCAGTATTTT
>few|-|TRBV5-1|TRBJ2-7
CASSLGPGAISYEQYF
TGCGCCAGCAGCTTGGGTCCGGGGGCGATATCCTACGAGCAGTACTTC
>-|TRBD1|TRBV10-3|TRBJ1-1
CAISADRVNTEAFF
TGTGCCATCAGTGCCGACAGGGTGAACACTGAAGCTTTCTTT
>-|-|TRBV7-2|TRBJ2-5
CASSFTASETQYF
TGTGCCAGCAGCTTTACAGCCTCGGAGACCCAGTACTTC
>few|-|TRBV28|TRBJ2-7
CASSLDRPSSYEQYF
TGTGCCAGCAGTCTCGACAGACCATCCTCCTACGAGCAGTACTTC
>once|-|TRBV18|TRBJ2-2
CASSPPLRELFF
TGTGCCAGCTCACCGCCACTCCGGGAGCTGTTTTTT
>many|TRBD1|TRBV6-1|TRBJ1-3
CASTSTGPSGNTIYF
TGTGCCAGCACCTCGACAGGGCCCTCTGGAAACACCATATATTTT
>many|-|TRBV11-2|TRBJ1-1
CASSKEAFF
TGTGCCAGCAGCAAGGAAGCTTTCTTT
>many|TRBD2|TRBV28|TRBJ2-1
CASSASGRSSYNEQFF
TGTGCCAGCAGTGCTAGCGGGCGTAGCTCCTACAATGAGCAGTTCTTC
>-|TRBD2|TRBV6-1|TRBJ2-7
CASSPFSGSKMGEQYF
TGTGCCAGCAGCCCCTTTAGCGGGAGCAAGATGGGCGAGCAGTACTTC
>many|TRBD1|TRBV18|TRBJ2-7
CASSPGDSREQYF
TGTGCCAGCTCACCCGGGGACAGTCGGGAGCAGTACTTC
>few|-|TRBV29-1|TRBJ1-1
CSVDTNPEAFF
TGCAGCGTTGATACGAACCCTGAAGCTTTCTTT
>few|-|TRBV12-3/TRBV12-4|TRBJ1-2
CASRVSVNYGYTF
TGTGCCAGCAGGGTATCGGTTAACTATGGCTACACCTTC
>few|TRBD2|TRBV28|TRBJ2-7
CASSHSGRPLTSYEQYF
TGTGCCAGCAGTCACAGCGGGAGGCCGCTAACTTCCTACGAGCAGTACTTC
>few|-|TRBV20-1|TRBJ1-5
CSASYGGGNQPQHF
TGCAGTGCTAGCTACGGGGGAGGCAATCAGCCCCAGCATTTT
>-|-|TRBV29-1|TRBJ2-7
CSAQIGGSYEQYF
TGCAGCGCCCAGATCGGGGGCTCCTACGAGCAGTACTTC
>-|-|TRBV6-1|TRBJ1-4
CASSKQPSTNEKLFF
TGTGCCAGCAGCAAACAGCCTTCAACTAATGAAAAACTGTTTTTT
>many|TRBD2|TRBV27|TRBJ2-3
CASSDNLAGADTQYF
TGTGCCAGCAGTGACAACCTAGCGGGAGCAGATACGCAGTATTTT
>-|-|TRBV10-3|TRBJ2-1
CAIRSGTEREQFF
TGTGCCATCAGGAGCGGGACAGAAAGGGAGCAGTTCTTC
>-|TRBD1|TRBV12-3/TRBV12-4|TRBJ2-4
CAIFPGQGAVAKNIQYF
TGTGCCATCTTTCCGGGACAGGGGGCTGTGGCCAAAAACATTCAGTACTTC
>many|-|TRBV9|TRBJ2-2
CASSLRSDRSNTGELFF
TGTGCCAGCAGCCTCCGATCCGACAGGTCGAACACCGGGGAGCTGTTTTTT
>many|-|TRBV12-3/TRBV12-4|TRBJ2-3
CASRPSTGTSTDTQYF
TGTGCCAGCAGACCTTCGACAGGTACTAGCACAGATACGCAGTATTTT
>many|TRBD1|TRBV12-3/TRBV12-4|TRBJ1-3
CASSLTGALAGNTIYF
TGTGCCAGCAGTTTGACAGGGGCGCTGGCTGGAAACACCATATATTTT
>few|-|TRBV4-1|TRBJ1-1
CASSQSRSLNTEAFF
TGCGCCAGCAGCCAATCCCGGAGTTTGAACACTGAAGCTTTCTTT